Below are 14 T cell receptor beta chains sequenced from a single sample in a study of blood T cell repertoires in COVID-19 (dated by TCRdb to about 2020). Receptors were amplified or captured by the immunoSEQ multiplex PCR assay. What TCRdb holds here is the immuneACCESS table cut down to in-frame rearrangements. Part of the clones is not present; checked against another copy, under half of the missing clones reflect an unresolved V gene, and the others are unexplained. Counted in this sample were roughly 350,000 clones; 90% to 95% of them appeared once. Jointly, the top ten make up 2.5% to 4% of the sample. Sequenced sample: peripheral blood. The origin of the receptors is a woman younger than 30 who had recovered from COVID-19.

This clone was observed a single time. The chain recombines TRBV24-1 with TRBJ2-1; TRBD1 is a possible D gene (6 bases). The V gene lost 4 bases and the J gene lost 6 bases, with 9 bases spanning the gap. Germline CDR1 is KGHDR and CDR2 is SFDVKD. The CDR3 contains 13 residues. The DNA for the CDR3 is TGTGCCACCAGTGAGGGCAGGGGCAATGAGCAGTTCTTC. Its translation is CATSEGRGNEQFF.

V is TRBV3-1 (or the pseudogene TRBV3-2) and J is TRBJ2-1; D is uncertain. Germline CDR1 is LGHDT and CDR2 is YNNKEL (reference sequence). This CDR3 is 18 amino acids long. V lost 0 bases and J lost 3, with 18 bases in between. In DNA, the CDR3 is TGTGCCAGCAGCCAAGACCCAACCCTAACCCACCTCTACAATGAGCAGTTCTTC. Translation: CASSQDPTLTHLYNEQFF.

J is TRBJ1-1 and V is TRBV6-2 or TRBV6-3; D ambiguous. CDR1 is MNHEY, CDR2 SVGEGT, per germline. This CDR3 has 13 amino acids. Deletions cut 4 bases from V and 0 bases from J, with 6 bases between. The CDR3 DNA is TGTGCCAGCAGTTTCATCATGAACACTGAAGCTTTCTTT. It translates to CASSFIMNTEAFF.

This rearrangement joins TRBV28 to TRBJ2-4, with TRBD2 identical over 12 bases. Per the germline V gene, CDR1 is MDHEN and CDR2 is SYDVKM. J was trimmed by 4 bases and V by 3 bases; bases with no gene match: 10. This CDR3 has 18 amino acids. The CDR3 nucleotides are TGTGCCAGCAGTTTTGCTGGACTAGCGGGACTCGGAAAAAACATTCAGTACTTC. It encodes CASSFAGLAGLGKNIQYF.

The chain joins TRBV6-5 to TRBJ2-7; possibly TRBD1 for D (5 bases). The CDR3 extends over 14 amino acids. V lost 10 bases to trimming and J lost 5 bases, with 21 bases between them. Germline CDR1 and CDR2: MNHEY and SVGAGI. Here the CDR3 reads CAIEVLGARDEQYV. CDR3 in DNA: TGTGCCATCGAAGTGCTAGGGGCGCGCGACGAGCAGTACGTC.

V is TRBV30 and J is TRBJ2-2; D is unresolved. Germline lookup yields CDR1 GTSNPN and CDR2 SVGIG (reference sequence). The germline V and J ends were trimmed by 0 bases and 5 bases, with 7 bases remaining between them. The CDR3 runs to 13 residues. DNA of the CDR3: TGTGCCTGGAGTGTCTCAGTAACCGGGGAGCTGTTTTTT. This encodes CAWSVSVTGELFF.

CDR3 bases: TGTGCCAGCAGCGTAGGGCAAATGGCCTACAATGAGCAGTTCTTC. As protein: CASSVGQMAYNEQFF. The rearrangement uses TRBV9 and TRBJ2-1; D remains ambiguous. The CDR3 contains 15 residues. V lost 0 bases, J lost 2 bases, and 9 bases lay in between. Germline CDR1 SGDLS, CDR2 YYNGEE.

The CDR3 sequence is CASSLGEGNQPQHF. The CDR3 DNA reads as TGTGCCAGCAGTTTAGGGGAGGGCAATCAGCCCCAGCATTTT. The rearrangement uses TRBV27 and TRBJ1-5; D is uncertain. CDR3 length: 14 amino acids. The V gene's germline CDR1 is MNHEY and CDR2 SMNVEV (reference sequence). The V and J ends lost 2 bases and 2 bases respectively, with 7 bases between them.

V gene TRBV7-9 combines with J gene TRBJ2-1; TRBD1 is a possible D gene (6 bases). V was trimmed by 8 bases and J by 1 base, leaving 12 bases between them. The CDR3 length is 14 residues. Per germline, CDR1 SEHNR and CDR2 FQNEAQ (reference sequence). The CDR3 nucleotides read TGTGCCAGCGAGGGGACAAGGTCCTACAATGAGCAGTTCTTC. Protein: CASEGTRSYNEQFF.

This rearrangement joins TRBV14 to TRBJ2-1; TRBD2 agrees at 12 bases. Germline V gene data show CDR1 as SGHDN and CDR2 as FVKESK. The CDR3 has 15 amino acids. The V segment lost 2 bases and the J segment 5 bases; nucleotides outside the gene matches: 1. For the CDR3, the DNA is TGTGCCAGCAGCCAAACTAGCGGGAGGCACAATGAGCAGTTCTTC. Its translation: CASSQTSGRHNEQFF.

This chain links TRBV29-1 with TRBJ1-4; D is unclear. This CDR3 has 14 residues. The V end was cut by 5 bases, the J end by 1 base, with 11 bases between. Germline CDR1 SQVTM, CDR2 ANQGSEA. The CDR3 nucleotides are TGCAGCGTTCTATTGACGGGAACTAATGAAAAACTGTTTTTT. It yields the protein CSVLLTGTNEKLFF.

V and J are TRBV11-3 and TRBJ1-1; TRBD1 matches 7 bases. Germline CDR1 is SGHNT and CDR2 is YENEEA. V was pared by 3 bases and J by 3 bases, with 4 bases of the junction left unmatched. The CDR3 is 14 amino acids. The CDR3 region has the DNA TGTGCCAGCAGCTTTAATACAGGGGACACTGAAGCTTTCTTT. This translates into CASSFNTGDTEAFF.

Here the CDR3 reads CASSLQVYGYTF. CDR3 nucleotide sequence: TGTGCCAGCAGTTTACAGGTCTATGGCTACACCTTC. The gene calls are TRBV12-3 or TRBV12-4 and TRBJ1-2; D not certain. The CDR3 is made up of 12 amino acids. The V and J ends lost 2 bases and 4 bases respectively, with 5 bases between them.

The chain has TRBV5-1 and TRBJ2-1; TRBD2 aligns across 8 bases. The CDR3 is 13 amino acids. The germline gives CDR1 SGHRS, CDR2 YFSETQ. V trimming: 4 bases; J trimming: 7 bases; junction bases outside the gene matches: 4. CDR3 coding DNA: TGCGCCAGCAGCCTGGGACTAGTTAATGAGCAGTTCTTC. This translates into CASSLGLVNEQFF.